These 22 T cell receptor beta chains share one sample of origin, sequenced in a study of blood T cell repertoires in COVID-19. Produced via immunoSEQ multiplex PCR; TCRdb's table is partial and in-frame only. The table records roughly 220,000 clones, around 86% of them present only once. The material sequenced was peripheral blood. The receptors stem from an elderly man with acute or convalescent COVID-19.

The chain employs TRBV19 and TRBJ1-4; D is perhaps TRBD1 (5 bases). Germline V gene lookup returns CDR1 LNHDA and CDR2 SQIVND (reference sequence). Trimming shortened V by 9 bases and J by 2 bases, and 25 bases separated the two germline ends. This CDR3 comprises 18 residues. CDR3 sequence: CASTTLAAGGATNEKLFF. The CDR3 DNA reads TGTGCCAGCACCACTTTGGCGGCGGGGGGAGCTACTAATGAAAAACTGTTTTTT.

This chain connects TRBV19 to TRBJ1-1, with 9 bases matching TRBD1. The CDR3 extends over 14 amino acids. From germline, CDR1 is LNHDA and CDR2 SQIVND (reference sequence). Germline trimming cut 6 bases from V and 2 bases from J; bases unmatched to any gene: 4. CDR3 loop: CASSQGQGNTEAFF. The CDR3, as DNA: TGTGCCAGTAGCCAGGGACAGGGAAACACTGAAGCTTTCTTT.

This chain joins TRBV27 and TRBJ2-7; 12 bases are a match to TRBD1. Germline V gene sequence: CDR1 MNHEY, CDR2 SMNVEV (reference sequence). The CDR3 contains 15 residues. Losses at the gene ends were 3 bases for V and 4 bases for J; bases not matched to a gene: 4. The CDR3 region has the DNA TGTGCCAGCAGTTTGGCGGGACAGGGGGCTTACGAGCAGTACTTC. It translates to CASSLAGQGAYEQYF.

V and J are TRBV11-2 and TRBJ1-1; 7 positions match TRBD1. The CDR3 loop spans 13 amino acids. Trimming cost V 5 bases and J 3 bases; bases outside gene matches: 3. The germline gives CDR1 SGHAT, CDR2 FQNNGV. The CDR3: CASSLGGDTEAFF. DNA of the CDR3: TGTGCCAGCAGCCTAGGGGGCGACACTGAAGCTTTCTTT.

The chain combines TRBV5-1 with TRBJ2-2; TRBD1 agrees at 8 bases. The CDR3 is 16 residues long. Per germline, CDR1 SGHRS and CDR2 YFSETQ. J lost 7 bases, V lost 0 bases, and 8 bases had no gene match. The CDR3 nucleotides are TGCGCCAGCAGCTTGGCCCTGACAGGGGCTAGCGGGGAGCTGTTTTTT. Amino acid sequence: CASSLALTGASGELFF.

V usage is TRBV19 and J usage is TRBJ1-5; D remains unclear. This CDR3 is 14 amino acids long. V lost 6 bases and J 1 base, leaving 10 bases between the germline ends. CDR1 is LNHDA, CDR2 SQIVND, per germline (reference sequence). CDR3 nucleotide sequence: TGTGCCAGTAGCGGAGGGCAAAGCAATCAGCCCCAGCATTTT. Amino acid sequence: CASSGGQSNQPQHF.

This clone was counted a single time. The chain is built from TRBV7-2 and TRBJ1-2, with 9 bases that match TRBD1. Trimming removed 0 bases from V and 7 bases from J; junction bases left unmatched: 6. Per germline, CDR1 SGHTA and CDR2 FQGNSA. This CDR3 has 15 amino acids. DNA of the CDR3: TGTGCCAGCAGCTTAGCGTGGGACAGGGACAGTGGCTACACCTTC. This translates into CASSLAWDRDSGYTF.

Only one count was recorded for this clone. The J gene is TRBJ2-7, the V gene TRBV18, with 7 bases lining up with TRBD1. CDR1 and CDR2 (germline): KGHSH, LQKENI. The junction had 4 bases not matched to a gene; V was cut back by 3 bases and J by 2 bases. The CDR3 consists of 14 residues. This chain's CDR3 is CASSPTGIPYEQYV. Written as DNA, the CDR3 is TGTGCCAGCTCACCGACAGGGATTCCCTACGAGCAGTACGTC.

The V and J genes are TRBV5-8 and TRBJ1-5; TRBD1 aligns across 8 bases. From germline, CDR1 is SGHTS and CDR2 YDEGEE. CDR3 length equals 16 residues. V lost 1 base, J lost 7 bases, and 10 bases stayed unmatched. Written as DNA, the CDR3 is TGTGCCAGCAGCTTGACCCTCGACAGGGGAGGCCAGCCCCAGCATTTT. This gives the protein CASSLTLDRGGQPQHF.

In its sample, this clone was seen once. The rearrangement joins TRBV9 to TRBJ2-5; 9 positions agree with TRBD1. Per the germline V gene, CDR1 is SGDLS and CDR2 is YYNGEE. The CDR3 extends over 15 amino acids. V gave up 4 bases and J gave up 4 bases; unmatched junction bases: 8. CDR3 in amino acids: CASSPQGQGPETQYF. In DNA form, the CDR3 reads TGTGCCAGCAGCCCCCAGGGACAGGGCCCAGAGACCCAGTACTTC.

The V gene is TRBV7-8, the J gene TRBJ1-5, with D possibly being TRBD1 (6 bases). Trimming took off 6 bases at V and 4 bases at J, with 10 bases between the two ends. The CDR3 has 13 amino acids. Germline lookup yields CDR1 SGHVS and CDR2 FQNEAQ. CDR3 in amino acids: CASSRTENQPQHF. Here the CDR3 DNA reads TGTGCCAGCAGTCGGACAGAAAATCAGCCCCAGCATTTT.

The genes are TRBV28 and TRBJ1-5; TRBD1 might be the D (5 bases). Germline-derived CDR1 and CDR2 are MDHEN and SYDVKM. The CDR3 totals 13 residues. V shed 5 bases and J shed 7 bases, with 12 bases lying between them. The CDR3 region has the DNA TGTGCCAGCAGTACAGGTGTCAAGCAGCCCCAGCATTTT. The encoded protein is CASSTGVKQPQHF.

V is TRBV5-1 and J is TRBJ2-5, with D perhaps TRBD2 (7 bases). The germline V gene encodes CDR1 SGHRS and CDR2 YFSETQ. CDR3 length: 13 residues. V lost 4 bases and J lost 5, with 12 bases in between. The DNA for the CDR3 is TGCGCCAGCAGCAGGGGGGGCTCGGAGACCCAGTACTTC. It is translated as CASSRGGSETQYF.

CDR3 DNA: TGTGCCAGCTCACCCCAAGGGGGAGACTTCTACGAGCAGTACGTC. Residues: CASSPQGGDFYEQYV. J is TRBJ2-7 and V is TRBV18, with D maybe TRBD1 (6 bases). The germline CDR1 and CDR2 sequences are KGHSH and LQKENI. V lost 3 bases and J 3 bases, leaving 15 bases between the germline ends. This CDR3 region has 15 residues.

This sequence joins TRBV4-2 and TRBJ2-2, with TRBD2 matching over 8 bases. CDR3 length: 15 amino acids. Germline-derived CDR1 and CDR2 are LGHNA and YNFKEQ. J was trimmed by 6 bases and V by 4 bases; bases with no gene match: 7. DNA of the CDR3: TGTGCCAGCAGCCGATTGCGGGAGGTTCCCGGGGAGCTGTTTTTT. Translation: CASSRLREVPGELFF.

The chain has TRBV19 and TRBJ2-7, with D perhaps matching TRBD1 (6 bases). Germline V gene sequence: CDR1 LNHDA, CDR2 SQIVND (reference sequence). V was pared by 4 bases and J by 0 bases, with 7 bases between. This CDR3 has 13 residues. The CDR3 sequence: CASSRTDSYEQYF. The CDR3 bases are TGTGCCAGTAGTAGGACAGACTCCTACGAGCAGTACTTC.

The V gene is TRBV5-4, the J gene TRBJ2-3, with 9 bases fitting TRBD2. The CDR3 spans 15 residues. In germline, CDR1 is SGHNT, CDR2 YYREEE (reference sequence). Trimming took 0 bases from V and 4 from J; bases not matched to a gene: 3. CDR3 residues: CASSLASGVADTQYF. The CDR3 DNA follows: TGTGCCAGCAGCTTGGCTAGCGGGGTCGCAGATACGCAGTATTTT.

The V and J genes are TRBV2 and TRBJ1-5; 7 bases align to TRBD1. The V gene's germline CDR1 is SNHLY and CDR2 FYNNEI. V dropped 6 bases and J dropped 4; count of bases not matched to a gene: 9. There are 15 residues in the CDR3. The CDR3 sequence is CASRETGWNNQPQHF. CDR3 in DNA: TGTGCCAGCAGGGAGACAGGGTGGAATAATCAGCCCCAGCATTTT.

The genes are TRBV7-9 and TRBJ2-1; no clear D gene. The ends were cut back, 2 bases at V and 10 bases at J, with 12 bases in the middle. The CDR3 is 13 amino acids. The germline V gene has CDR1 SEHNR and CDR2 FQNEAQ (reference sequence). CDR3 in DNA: TGTGCCAGCAGCTTATCCCCGATACAAGAGCAGTTCTTC. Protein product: CASSLSPIQEQFF.

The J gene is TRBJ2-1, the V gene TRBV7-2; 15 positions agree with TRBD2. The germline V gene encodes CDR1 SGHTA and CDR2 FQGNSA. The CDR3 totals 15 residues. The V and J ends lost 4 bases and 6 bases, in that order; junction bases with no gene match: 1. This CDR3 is CASSWGLAGGNEQFF. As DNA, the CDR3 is TGTGCCAGCAGCTGGGGACTAGCGGGAGGCAATGAGCAGTTCTTC. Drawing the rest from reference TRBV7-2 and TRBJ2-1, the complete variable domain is GAGVSQSPSNKVTEKGKDVELRCDPISGHTALYWYRQSLGQGLEFLIYFQGNSAPDKSGLPSDRFSAERTGGSVSTLTIQRTQQEDSAVYLCASSWGLAGGNEQFFGPGTRLTVL.

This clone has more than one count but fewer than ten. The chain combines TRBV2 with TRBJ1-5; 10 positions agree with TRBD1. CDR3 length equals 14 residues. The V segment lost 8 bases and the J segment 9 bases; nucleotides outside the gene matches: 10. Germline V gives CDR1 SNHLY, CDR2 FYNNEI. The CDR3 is CASSPGQGDGPQHF. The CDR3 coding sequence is TGTGCCAGCTCCCCCGGACAGGGGGACGGGCCCCAGCATTTT.

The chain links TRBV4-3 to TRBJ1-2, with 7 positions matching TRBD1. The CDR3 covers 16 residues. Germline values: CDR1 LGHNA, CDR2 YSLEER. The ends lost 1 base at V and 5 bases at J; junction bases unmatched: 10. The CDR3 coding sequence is TGCGCCAGCAGCCAAGGACAATTGTCAGGGGGATATGGCTACACCTTC. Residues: CASSQGQLSGGYGYTF.